This T cell receptor beta chain was found in a study of T cell responses to AZD1222 COVID-19 vaccine. Study in general: Second doses were pooled across both intervals (about 4 or about 12 weeks). Overall study results and limits: A rise in Spike-specific TCR breadth and depth followed two AZD1222 doses. It was only 6 or 7 AZD1222 recipients who were seropositive at baseline. White British people made up most donors, females outnumbered males, and clonal diversity was possibly underestimated.

The table came from immunoSEQ multiplex PCR; TCRdb's copy has only in-frame clones and leaves some out. This sample has approximately 120,000 clones, with 80% to 90% found just once. This clone is a singleton in its sample. Its antigen is unknown. V gave up 2 bases and J gave up 13 bases; unmatched junction bases: 17. The CDR3 contains 17 residues. The germline V gene encodes CDR1 SGHVS and CDR2 FQNEAQ. The origin of this receptor is an adult in good health. V usage is TRBV7-8 and J usage is TRBJ1-6, with 7 bases that match TRBD1. The sample consisted of peripheral blood, taken on day 0 of AZD1222 vaccination. CDR3 nucleotides: TGTGCCAGCAGCTTAAAGGGGGGGGGACAGACCTTTGGGCCCCTCCACTTT. This translates into CASSLKGGGQTFGPLHF.